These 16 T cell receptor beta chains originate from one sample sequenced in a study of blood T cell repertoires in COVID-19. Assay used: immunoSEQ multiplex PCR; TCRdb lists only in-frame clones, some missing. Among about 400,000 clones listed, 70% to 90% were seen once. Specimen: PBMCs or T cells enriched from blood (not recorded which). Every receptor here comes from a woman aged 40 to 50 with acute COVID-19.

In DNA, the CDR3 is TGTGCCACCAGTGAGGGGACAGGGGGGGCGAGCTCCTACGAGCAGTACTTC. It is translated as CATSEGTGGASSYEQYF. The gene calls are TRBV24-1 and TRBJ2-7, with 11 nucleotides matching TRBD1. Germline values: CDR1 KGHDR, CDR2 SFDVKD. J was trimmed by 0 bases and V by 4 bases; bases with no gene match: 7. CDR3 length equals 17 residues.

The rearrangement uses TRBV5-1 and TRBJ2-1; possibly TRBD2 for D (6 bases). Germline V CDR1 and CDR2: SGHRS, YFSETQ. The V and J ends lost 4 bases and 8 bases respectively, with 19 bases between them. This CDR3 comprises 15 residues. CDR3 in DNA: TGCGCCAGCAGCGAGAATACACGGGGCGGGGATGAGCAGTTCTTC. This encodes CASSENTRGGDEQFF.

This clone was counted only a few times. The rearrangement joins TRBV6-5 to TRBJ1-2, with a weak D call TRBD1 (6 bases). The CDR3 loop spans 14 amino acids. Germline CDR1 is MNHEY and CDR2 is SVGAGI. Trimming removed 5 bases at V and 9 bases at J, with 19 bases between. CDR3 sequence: CASSRTDKGSRYTF. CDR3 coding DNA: TGTGCCAGCAGTCGGACAGACAAAGGGAGCCGCTACACCTTC.

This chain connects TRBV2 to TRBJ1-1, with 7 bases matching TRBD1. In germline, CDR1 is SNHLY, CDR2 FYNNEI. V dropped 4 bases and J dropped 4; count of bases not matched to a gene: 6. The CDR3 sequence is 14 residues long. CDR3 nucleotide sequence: TGTGCCAGCAGTGTAGACAGGGTGGTCACTGAAGCTTTCTTT. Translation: CASSVDRVVTEAFF.

The CDR3 sequence is CASSLRSSYNSPLHF. DNA of the CDR3: TGTGCCAGCAGCCTACGGAGCTCCTATAATTCACCCCTCCACTTT. The chain couples TRBV7-6 to TRBJ1-6; D gene ambiguous. The CDR3 spans 15 residues. Germline CDR1 reads SGHVS; CDR2 reads FNYEAQ. V was clipped by 5 bases and J by 0 bases, with 8 bases between them.

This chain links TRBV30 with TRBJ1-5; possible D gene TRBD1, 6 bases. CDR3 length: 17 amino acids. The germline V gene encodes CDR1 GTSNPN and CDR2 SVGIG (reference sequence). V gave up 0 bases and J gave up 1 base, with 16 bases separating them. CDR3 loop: CAWSVRGDKGSNQPQHF. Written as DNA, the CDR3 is TGTGCCTGGAGTGTACGAGGGGACAAGGGAAGCAATCAGCCCCAGCATTTT. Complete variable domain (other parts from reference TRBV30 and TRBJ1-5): SQTIHQWPATLVQPVGSPLSLECTVEGTSNPNLYWYRQAAGRGLQLLFYSVGIGQISSEVPQNLSASRPQDRQFILSSKKLLLSDSGFYLCAWSVRGDKGSNQPQHFGDGTRLSIL.

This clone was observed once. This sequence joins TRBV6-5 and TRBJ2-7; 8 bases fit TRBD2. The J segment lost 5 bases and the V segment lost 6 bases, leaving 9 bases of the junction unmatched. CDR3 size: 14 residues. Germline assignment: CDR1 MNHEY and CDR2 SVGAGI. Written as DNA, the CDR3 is TGTGCCAGCAGACCCTCGGGGGGGATAAACGAGCAGTACTTC. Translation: CASRPSGGINEQYF.

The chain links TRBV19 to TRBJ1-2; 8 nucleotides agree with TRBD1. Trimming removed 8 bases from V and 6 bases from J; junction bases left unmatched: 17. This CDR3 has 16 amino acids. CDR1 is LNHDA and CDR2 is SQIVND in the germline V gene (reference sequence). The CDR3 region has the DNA TGTGCCAGTGGGGACCGCGACAGGGGTGTTAAGGATGGCTACACCTTC. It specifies CASGDRDRGVKDGYTF.

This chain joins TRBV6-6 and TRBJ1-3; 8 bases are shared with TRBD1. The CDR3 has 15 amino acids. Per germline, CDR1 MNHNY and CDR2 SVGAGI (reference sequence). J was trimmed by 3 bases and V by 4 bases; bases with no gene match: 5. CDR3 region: CASSLIQGDGNTIYF. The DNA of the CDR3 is TGTGCCAGCAGTTTGATACAGGGGGATGGAAACACCATATATTTT.

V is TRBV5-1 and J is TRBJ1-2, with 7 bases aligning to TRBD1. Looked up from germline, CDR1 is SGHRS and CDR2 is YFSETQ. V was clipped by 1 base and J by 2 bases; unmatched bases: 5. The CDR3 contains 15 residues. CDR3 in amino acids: CASSLRDSANYGYTF. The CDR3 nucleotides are TGCGCCAGCAGCTTGAGGGACAGCGCGAACTATGGCTACACCTTC.

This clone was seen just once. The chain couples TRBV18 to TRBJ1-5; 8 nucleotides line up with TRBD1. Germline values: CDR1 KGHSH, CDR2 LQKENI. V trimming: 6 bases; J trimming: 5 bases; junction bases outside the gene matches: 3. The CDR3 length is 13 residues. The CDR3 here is CASSGQGDQPQHF. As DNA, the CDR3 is TGTGCCAGCTCCGGACAGGGTGATCAGCCCCAGCATTTT.

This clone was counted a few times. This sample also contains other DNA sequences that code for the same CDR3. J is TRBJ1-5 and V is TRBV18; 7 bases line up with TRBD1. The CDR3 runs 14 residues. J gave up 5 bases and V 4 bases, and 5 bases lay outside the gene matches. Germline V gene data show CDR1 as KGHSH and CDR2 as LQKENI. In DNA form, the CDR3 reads TGTGCCAGCTCACGACAGGGTGAGGATCAGCCCCAGCATTTT. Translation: CASSRQGEDQPQHF. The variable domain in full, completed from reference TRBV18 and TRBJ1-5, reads NAGVMQNPRHLVRRRGQEARLRCSPMKGHSHVYWYRQLPEEGLKFMVYLQKENIIDESGMPKERFSAEFPKEGPSILRIQQVVRGDSAAYFCASSRQGEDQPQHFGDGTRLSIL.

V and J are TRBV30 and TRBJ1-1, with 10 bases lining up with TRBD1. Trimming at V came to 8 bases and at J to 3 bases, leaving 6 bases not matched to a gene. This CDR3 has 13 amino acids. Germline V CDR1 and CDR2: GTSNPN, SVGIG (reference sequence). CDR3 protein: CATTGTGDTEAFF. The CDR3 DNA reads TGTGCCACGACCGGGACAGGGGACACTGAAGCTTTCTTT.

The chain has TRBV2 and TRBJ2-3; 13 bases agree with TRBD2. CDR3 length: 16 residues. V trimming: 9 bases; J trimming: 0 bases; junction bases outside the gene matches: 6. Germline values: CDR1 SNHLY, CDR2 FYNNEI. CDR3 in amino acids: CASSSTSGGSTDTQYF. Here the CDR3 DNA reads TGTGCCAGTTCGTCGACTAGCGGGGGGAGCACAGATACGCAGTATTTT.

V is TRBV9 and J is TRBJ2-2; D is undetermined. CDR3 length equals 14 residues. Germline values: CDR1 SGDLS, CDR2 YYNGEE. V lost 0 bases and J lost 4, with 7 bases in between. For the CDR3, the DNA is TGTGCCAGCAGCGTAGATAGAGTCACCGGGGAGCTGTTTTTT. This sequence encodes CASSVDRVTGELFF.

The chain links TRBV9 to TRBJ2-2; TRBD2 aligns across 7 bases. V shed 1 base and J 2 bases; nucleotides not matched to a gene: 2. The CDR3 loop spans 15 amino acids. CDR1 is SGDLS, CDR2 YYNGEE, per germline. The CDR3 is CASSVRDYNTGELFF. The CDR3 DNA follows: TGTGCCAGCAGCGTACGGGACTACAACACCGGGGAGCTGTTTTTT. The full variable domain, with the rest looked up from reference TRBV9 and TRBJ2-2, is DSGVTQTPKHLITATGQRVTLRCSPRSGDLSVYWYQQSLDQGLQFLIQYYNGEERAKGNILERFSAQQFPDLHSELNLSSLELGDSALYFCASSVRDYNTGELFFGEGSRLTVL.